The present entry profiles one T cell receptor (beta chain) with its context. The CDR3 length is 14 residues. Germline CDR1 SGHVS, CDR2 FQNEAQ. V was pared by 2 bases and J by 5 bases, with 12 bases between. This record comes from a study of OX40 agonist ivuxolimab in advanced cancers. The method was immunoSEQ multiplex PCR; TCRdb's version includes in-frame clones alone and lacks a portion of them. The sample carries some 78,000 clones, around 89% recorded once. This receptor was obtained from an adult with an advanced solid tumor such as melanoma, head and neck, liver or kidney cancer. The gene calls are TRBV7-8 and TRBJ2-5; D is perhaps TRBD1 or TRBD2 (5 bases each). The source material was CD4+ or CD8+ T cells sorted from blood, sampled in a trial of the OX40 agonist ivuxolimab. CDR3 DNA: TGTGCCAGCAGCTTAATGACAGAGGGGGAGACCCAGTACTTC. It translates to CASSLMTEGETQYF.